A selection of T cell receptor beta chains follows, all from one sample in a study of blood T cell repertoires in COVID-19. Sequencing used immunoSEQ multiplex PCR; TCRdb keeps in-frame clones, though not all of them. The sample has tens of thousands of clones; 86% are singletons. What was sequenced was peripheral blood. Every receptor here comes from a human donor in a cohort sampled during active COVID-19. The CDR3 runs from the conserved cysteine through the conserved F or W.

V gene	J gene	CDR3 length	CDR3 protein
TRBV2	TRBJ1-1	14	CASSEEGRNTEAFF
TRBV10-3	TRBJ2-7	15	CAISDLAVRSYEQYF
TRBV5-1	TRBJ2-7	15	CASSPTPTGGNEQYF
TRBV5-1	TRBJ2-4	17	CASSLAGTGGGGNIQYF
TRBV6-6	TRBJ2-7	14	CASSYRQGAFEQYF
TRBV30	TRBJ2-1	11	CAWKGPGWQFF
TRBV2	TRBJ2-2	16	CASKPQGAGGTGELFF
TRBV4-3	TRBJ2-3	14	CASSPLAGADTQYF
TRBV5-8	TRBJ1-5	16	CASSIGQVYSNQPQHF
TRBV18	TRBJ1-2	13	CASSQGQGDGYTF
TRBV11-2	TRBJ1-1	15	CASSLAPGTEFEAFF
TRBV7-9	TRBJ2-2	16	CASSSFWGEYTGELFF
TRBV19	TRBJ1-1	11	CASIKGAEAFF
TRBV2	TRBJ1-1	16	CASNKGTGWANTEAFF
TRBV28	TRBJ2-5	13	CASNQAGRETQYF
TRBV21-1	TRBJ2-2	16	CASSKVSGSDTGELFF
TRBV19	TRBJ2-1	13	CASSTTGTNEQFF
TRBV21-1	TRBJ2-2	16	CASSFLGHPNTGELFF
TRBV6-2/TRBV6-3	TRBJ2-4	18	CASSYDPNRVIAKNIQYF
TRBV19	TRBJ1-1	14	CASSFGQRNTEAFF
TRBV7-2	TRBJ2-7	14	CASSPRQGGLGQYF
TRBV30	TRBJ2-6	16	CAWSAKRGSGANVLTF
TRBV15	TRBJ2-6	17	CATSGSDRASGANVLTF
TRBV6-5	TRBJ2-1	14	CATMVRDYVNEQFF
TRBV18	TRBJ1-1	15	CASRGEFRLNTEAFF
TRBV19	TRBJ1-1	15	CASSYAYRGFSEAFF
TRBV19	TRBJ2-1	12	CASRGDYNEQFF
TRBV6-5	TRBJ2-7	14	CASSWTGPSYEQYF
TRBV5-1	TRBJ1-2	14	CASSPPKGDYGYTF
TRBV4-3	TRBJ2-3	17	CASSHSGLAGGWDTQYF
TRBV4-1	TRBJ2-1	18	CASSQEGLAGGGYNEQFF
TRBV7-2	TRBJ2-1	14	CASSLGAGVNEQFF
TRBV6-2/TRBV6-3	TRBJ2-1	14	CASSRGLAINEQFF
TRBV7-9	TRBJ2-4	16	CASSLAGGLAKNIQYF
TRBV28	TRBJ1-1	15	CASGRLGERETEAFF
TRBV7-2	TRBJ1-1	14	CASSFQGMNTEAFF
TRBV7-2	TRBJ1-4	15	CASSLAGTGNEKLFF